These T cell receptor beta chains were read from a single sample in a study of long-term antiretroviral therapy in people with HIV. Libraries were prepared by immunoSEQ multiplex PCR; TCRdb keeps only in-frame clonotypes and omits some of them. The table shows around 26,000 clones, with 80% to 85% occurring only once. Sequencing used unsorted PBMCs, obtained 2.9 years after starting antiretroviral therapy. The receptors were sampled from a man in his fifties with HIV. The CDR3 runs from the conserved cysteine through the conserved F or W. D genes are given only for firm matches. Expanded clones are given a class, and other clones once, few, many or no size at all.

D	size	V	J	CDR3	DNA
-	-	TRBV6-1	TRBJ1-3	CASNVPGGNTIYF	TGTGCCAGCAACGTCCCTGGGGGAAACACCATATATTTT
-	-	TRBV7-3	TRBJ2-2	CASSLQGMNTGELFF	TGTGCCAGCAGCCTTCAGGGAATGAACACCGGGGAGCTGTTTTTT
TRBD2	-	TRBV19	TRBJ2-3	CASSPGGWDTQYF	TGTGCCAGTAGCCCGGGGGGTTGGGATACGCAGTATTTT
-	-	TRBV6-5	TRBJ2-7	CATILMGEQYF	TGTGCCACCATACTCATGGGCGAGCAGTACTTC
-	-	TRBV11-2	TRBJ1-2	CASSLDGNGYTF	TGTGCCAGCAGCTTAGATGGTAATGGCTACACCTTC
-	-	TRBV19	TRBJ1-2	CASTAGLVIGAGGYGYTF	TGTGCCAGTACAGCGGGACTTGTTATTGGCGCCGGGGGCTATGGCTACACCTTC
TRBD2	-	TRBV6-4	TRBJ2-3	CASSLASGGPTDTQYF	TGTGCCAGCAGTTTGGCTAGCGGGGGGCCCACAGATACGCAGTATTTT
-	-	TRBV9	TRBJ1-1	CASSDQWATEAFF	TGTGCCAGCAGCGACCAGTGGGCGACTGAAGCTTTCTTT
-	-	TRBV28	TRBJ2-6	CASSSLGANVLTF	TGTGCCAGCAGTTCCTTGGGGGCCAACGTCCTGACTTTC
TRBD1	-	TRBV6-5	TRBJ2-7	CASIATGGNPYEQYF	TGTGCCAGCATCGCCACAGGGGGGAACCCCTACGAGCAGTACTTC
TRBD2	-	TRBV4-3	TRBJ2-7	CASSQVSTGRAVYEQYF	TGCGCCAGCAGCCAAGTCTCCACCGGGAGGGCGGTCTACGAGCAGTACTTC
-	-	TRBV28	TRBJ1-4	CASSFRGGGTNEKLFF	TGTGCCAGCAGTTTTAGGGGAGGAGGGACTAATGAAAAACTGTTTTTT
-	-	TRBV19	TRBJ1-5	CASSIRRNQPQHF	TGTGCCAGTAGTATAAGGCGAAATCAGCCCCAGCATTTT
-	few	TRBV9	TRBJ1-4	CASSVGTTANEKLFF	TGTGCCAGCAGCGTCGGGACGACGGCTAATGAAAAACTGTTTTTT
TRBD1	few	TRBV7-3	TRBJ1-1	CASSFSPGQGTEAFF	TGTGCCAGCAGCTTCTCCCCGGGACAGGGGACTGAAGCTTTCTTT
-	-	TRBV7-2	TRBJ1-2	CASSADSYGYTF	TGTGCCAGCAGCGCCGACAGCTATGGCTACACCTTC
-	once	TRBV15	TRBJ1-2	CATSSIHRSYGYTF	TGTGCCACCAGCAGTATTCACAGGTCCTATGGCTACACCTTC
TRBD1	-	TRBV6-1	TRBJ2-4	CASSGWGNRGTILAKNIQYF	TGTGCCAGCAGTGGGTGGGGAAACAGGGGAACCATTCTAGCCAAAAACATTCAGTACTTC
TRBD1	-	TRBV5-6	TRBJ1-3	CASSWGQSSNTIYF	TGTGCCAGCAGCTGGGGACAGTCAAGCAACACCATATATTTT
-	-	TRBV5-6	TRBJ2-1	CASSPRTYNEQFF	TGTGCCAGCAGCCCCCGGACCTACAATGAGCAGTTCTTC
-	-	TRBV29-1	TRBJ2-2	CSVETPKGNTGELFF	TGCAGCGTTGAAACTCCAAAGGGGAACACCGGGGAGCTGTTTTTT
-	-	TRBV18	TRBJ2-3	CASSPRQSSTDTQYF	TGTGCCAGCTCACCGCGACAATCTAGCACAGATACGCAGTATTTT
TRBD1	-	TRBV19	TRBJ2-7	CASSFWTGESYEQYF	TGTGCCAGTAGTTTCTGGACAGGGGAATCTTATGAGCAGTACTTC
-	once	TRBV5-1	TRBJ1-2	CASSPAQGTYGYTF	TGCGCCAGCAGCCCAGCACAAGGGACCTATGGCTACACCTTC
-	-	TRBV18	TRBJ2-6	CASSPTSGANVLTF	TGTGCCAGCTCACCCACATCTGGGGCCAACGTCCTGACTTTC
-	-	TRBV5-1	TRBJ2-1	CASSQYRLHNEQFF	TGCGCCAGCAGCCAATATAGACTACACAATGAGCAGTTCTTC
-	-	TRBV30	TRBJ1-5	CAWSTPSARNQPQHF	TGTGCCTGGAGTACCCCTTCAGCACGCAATCAGCCCCAGCATTTT
TRBD1	few	TRBV7-9	TRBJ1-6	CASSWGLRGRDSPLHF	TGTGCCAGCAGCTGGGGCCTCAGGGGGCGAGATTCACCCCTCCACTTT
TRBD1	-	TRBV5-1	TRBJ2-2	CASSNRTGDTGELFF	TGCGCCAGCAGCAACCGAACAGGGGACACCGGGGAGCTGTTTTTT
TRBD2	-	TRBV4-1	TRBJ2-2	CASSQGGGAGGNTGELFF	TGCGCCAGCAGCCAAGGAGGAGGAGCGGGGGGGAACACCGGGGAGCTGTTTTTT
TRBD1	once	TRBV11-2	TRBJ1-2	CASSTRTGNYGYTF	TGTGCCAGCAGCACACGGACAGGGAACTATGGCTACACCTTC
-	-	TRBV6-6	TRBJ2-5	CASSYGGETQYF	TGTGCCAGCAGTTACGGGGGAGAGACCCAGTACTTC
-	-	TRBV7-2	TRBJ1-3	CASSQSSGNTIYF	TGTGCCAGCAGCCAGTCCTCTGGAAACACCATATATTTT
-	-	TRBV9	TRBJ2-1	CASSPTILNNEQFF	TGTGCCAGCAGCCCGACCATACTAAACAATGAGCAGTTCTTC
-	-	TRBV9	TRBJ2-6	CASTVGSGANVLTF	TGTGCCAGCACTGTGGGCTCTGGGGCCAACGTCCTGACTTTC
-	-	TRBV28	TRBJ1-2	CASSLGTPRKYGYTF	TGTGCCAGCAGTTTAGGGACACCGAGGAAGTATGGCTACACCTTC
TRBD1	-	TRBV28	TRBJ1-2	CASSFYVGQSNYGYTF	TGTGCCAGCAGTTTCTATGTGGGACAGAGTAACTATGGCTACACCTTC
-	-	TRBV29-1	TRBJ2-7	CSVIWPGRYYEQYF	TGCAGCGTAATATGGCCGGGGAGATACTACGAGCAGTACTTC
-	-	TRBV7-9	TRBJ1-5	CATQLGPNQPQHF	TGTGCCACCCAATTGGGACCCAATCAGCCCCAGCATTTT